This TCR beta chain was retrieved from a study of Graves' ophthalmopathy and Graves' hyperthyroidism (dated by TCRdb to between 2018 and 2020). With regard to the full study: A patient counted as having stable hyperthyroidism if there was no progression to ophthalmopathy within 18 months of follow-up. In roughly 6 hyperthyroidism patients, the T-cell repertoires found in thyroid tissue were compared with those found in blood. To tell Graves' ophthalmopathy apart from Graves' hyperthyroidism, and to predict which patients would progress to ophthalmopathy, the study relied on TCR beta repertoire signatures. Once sampling was done, hyperthyroidism patients were given methimazole at a starting dose of 30 mg daily, while ophthalmopathy patients were given high-dose intravenous methylprednisolone. For independent validation, a separate cohort was made up of 18 hyperthyroidism patients plus 17 patients who later progressed from hyperthyroidism to ophthalmopathy. In total, approximately 130 blood samples were TCR-sequenced: under 45 ophthalmopathy, some 75 hyperthyroidism and about 17 hyperthyroidism-to-ophthalmopathy patients. To explore V-J signatures that distinguish ophthalmopathy from hyperthyroidism, a discovery set of about a hundred patients was enrolled, made up of 43 with ophthalmopathy and under 65 with stable hyperthyroidism.

For repertoire sequencing, the TCR beta CDR3 regions were amplified from RNA transcripts. The first round of RT-PCR was done with HTBI primers and the Qiagen OneStep RT-PCR kit, and was followed by a second round of multiplex PCR, then size selection and purification. Sequencing of the libraries was carried out on an Illumina HiSeq2000 in paired-end mode with 100 bp reads. In the original analysis: Reads were processed with SOAPnuke, discarding reads with adapters, uncalled bases, mean Phred below 15, or no exact constant-primer or identifier match. COPE v1.2.5 was used to merge high-quality paired reads. Each unique nucleotide sequence was treated as a clonotype, and MiTCR v1.1 was used to align the clonotypes to the IMGT TRB V, D and J references. Analysis was restricted to V-J combinations with a frequency above 0.0001, which covered 98% to 99.2% of repertoires. A TCR clonal expansion and chaos score per V-J combination was defined as the ratio of F50 clonal expansion to chaos observed in the TCRdist matrix. Welch's t-statistics and random forest were used to reduce the features to 10 to 15 V-J combinations, which were then used as input to a naive Bayes classifier. Thyroid-blood repertoire similarity was quantified with the Morisita-Horn index. TCRdb itself trimmed the public reads at Q25 with fastp, ran MiXCR and retained productive beta chains. A single entry per CDR3 protein holds the most common genes and DNA from its merged rows. It is TCRdb's table, rather than the study itself, that gives the V and J calls and clone size. The table for this sample lists roughly 1.1 million distinct CDR3 sequences; roughly 35% of them were counted only once. The leading ten clones occupy 11% of the sample.

Overall study outcomes, separate from this receptor: In cross-validation, the 13-signature model distinguished ophthalmopathy from stable hyperthyroidism with roughly 90% sensitivity and roughly 81% specificity, and in the test set the corresponding values were 80% and 75%. Among expanded thyroid clonotypes with frequency above 0.001, most also showed up in blood, which suggests that blood repertoires may reflect the thyroid immune response. Sample size was not statistically predetermined, and group allocation was not concealed from the investigators. In validation, the model predicted ophthalmopathy progression with over 60% sensitivity and approximately 78% specificity; eleven to twelve predicted patients were CT-confirmed with GO in a median of 6.5 months.

Hyperthyroidism patients were newly diagnosed, were aged 18 to 65 years, and had a disease duration under 2 months. Anyone with other autoimmune diseases, uncontrolled infections, pregnancy or lactation was excluded from the study. Clinical symptoms, serum thyroxine, TRAb, thyroid ultrasound and orbital computed tomography were used for diagnosis. Total RNA was extracted using Trizol reagent, and RNA quality was checked on an Agilent 2100 Bioanalyzer. Its CDR3 holds 17 amino acids, cysteine through phenylalanine. The retained sequence is limited to the CDR3, 51 bases, with the frame set at the first base. The germline ends are 21 bases apart after V is trimmed by 2 bases and J by 4 bases. The CDR1 and CDR2 encoded by the germline V gene (reference sequence) are SEHNR and FQNEAQ. To note about this clonotype: Its cognate antigen has yet to be identified. No qualities accompany the bases; no much larger clone lies one base away.

Sequencing input: peripheral blood or thyroid tissue (not recorded which). The sequence links TRBV7-9 to TRBJ2-7; the D gene is possibly TRBD1, with 6 bases matching. The clonotype was recovered from an adult man with Graves' hyperthyroidism. The DNA sequence follows: TGTGCCAGCAGCTTAACTCCCCCGGCAGGGGTCGGATACGAGCAGTACTTC. This gives the protein CASSLTPPAGVGYEQYF.